The rows below give T cell receptor beta chains drawn from one sample of a study of shared clonotypes between healthy human individuals. Sequenced by immunoSEQ multiplex PCR; TCRdb stores in-frame clones only, minus some. The top ten hold approximately 0.11% of the sample, which has approximately 600,000 clones, roughly 96% seen once. Sequencing used naive CD8+ T cells sorted from blood. The source of these receptors is a woman aged 25-40 years in good health. Both conserved end residues are part of each CDR3. Fields, in order: clone size, D gene, CDR3 length, V gene, J gene, CDR3 protein, CDR3 DNA. A D gene is named only where the DNA matches it firmly. Only part of the rows carry a size: once, few, many, or a class if the clone is expanded.

clone size: .; D gene: .; CDR3 length: 13; V gene: TRBV29-1; J gene: TRBJ2-1; CDR3 protein: CSVEENPENEQFF; CDR3 DNA: TGCAGCGTTGAAGAAAATCCAGAGAATGAGCAGTTCTTC
clone size: .; D gene: .; CDR3 length: 12; V gene: TRBV13; J gene: TRBJ1-1; CDR3 protein: CASSLGNTEAFF; CDR3 DNA: TGTGCCAGCAGCCTGGGGAACACTGAAGCTTTCTTT
clone size: .; D gene: TRBD1; CDR3 length: 13; V gene: TRBV28; J gene: TRBJ2-7; CDR3 protein: CASSFRGLYEQYF; CDR3 DNA: TGTGCCAGCAGTTTTAGGGGGCTCTACGAGCAGTACTTC
clone size: .; D gene: .; CDR3 length: 15; V gene: TRBV7-2; J gene: TRBJ1-5; CDR3 protein: CASSRGQFLNQPQHF; CDR3 DNA: TGTGCCAGCAGTAGAGGACAGTTCCTCAATCAGCCCCAGCATTTT
clone size: .; D gene: TRBD2; CDR3 length: 16; V gene: TRBV28; J gene: TRBJ2-3; CDR3 protein: CASSPIRAGGTDTQYF; CDR3 DNA: TGTGCCAGCAGTCCAATCCGGGCGGGGGGCACAGATACGCAGTATTTT
clone size: once; D gene: TRBD2; CDR3 length: 15; V gene: TRBV27; J gene: TRBJ2-7; CDR3 protein: CASSQTSGPIIEQYF; CDR3 DNA: TGTGCCAGCAGTCAGACTAGCGGGCCCATCATCGAGCAGTACTTC
clone size: .; D gene: .; CDR3 length: 16; V gene: TRBV7-9; J gene: TRBJ2-1; CDR3 protein: CASSLALGLRGDEQFF; CDR3 DNA: TGTGCCAGCAGCTTAGCGCTAGGTTTAAGGGGGGATGAGCAGTTCTTC
clone size: few; D gene: .; CDR3 length: 15; V gene: TRBV10-1; J gene: TRBJ2-7; CDR3 protein: CANPRRGRETYEQYF; CDR3 DNA: TGCGCCAACCCGAGGAGGGGGCGGGAGACCTACGAGCAGTACTTC
clone size: few; D gene: .; CDR3 length: 13; V gene: TRBV9; J gene: TRBJ1-1; CDR3 protein: CASSGSRTTEAFF; CDR3 DNA: TGTGCCAGCAGCGGATCCCGGACGACTGAAGCTTTCTTT
clone size: .; D gene: .; CDR3 length: 13; V gene: TRBV30; J gene: TRBJ1-2; CDR3 protein: CAWNGVQNYGYTF; CDR3 DNA: TGTGCCTGGAATGGGGTACAGAACTATGGCTACACCTTC
clone size: .; D gene: TRBD1; CDR3 length: 16; V gene: TRBV7-9; J gene: TRBJ2-2; CDR3 protein: CASRPTGTANTGELFF; CDR3 DNA: TGTGCCAGCAGGCCTACCGGGACAGCGAACACCGGGGAGCTGTTTTTT
clone size: .; D gene: .; CDR3 length: 16; V gene: TRBV4-2; J gene: TRBJ2-2; CDR3 protein: CASSQDYPNLYGELFF; CDR3 DNA: TGTGCCAGCAGCCAAGACTACCCTAACTTGTACGGGGAGCTGTTTTTT
clone size: .; D gene: TRBD2; CDR3 length: 15; V gene: TRBV28; J gene: TRBJ2-7; CDR3 protein: CASSFRRERTYEQYF; CDR3 DNA: TGTGCCAGCAGTTTCCGGCGGGAGCGAACCTACGAGCAGTACTTC